This T cell receptor (beta chain) was profiled in a study of cytomegalovirus exposure and HLA in healthy donors. Primers included in the PCR were 60 Vbeta and 13 Jbeta primers. Clones were sequenced by immunoSEQ multiplex PCR, and TCRdb holds only the in-frame ones, with some missing. The repertoire consists of about 150,000 clones, with around two thirds occurring once and the leading ten covering around 9.3%. This CDR3 spans 14 amino acids. Germline lookup yields CDR1 MNHEY and CDR2 SMNVEV (reference sequence). Trimming left V 8 bases short and J 7 bases short, with 19 bases between. The receptor was derived from a man aged 30 to 39 in good health and CMV-seropositive. The material sequenced was PBMCs. This chain connects TRBV27 to TRBJ2-3, with D possibly being TRBD2 (5 bases). The CDR3 loop reads CASFPEGRVHTQYF. The CDR3, as DNA: TGTGCCAGCTTCCCCGAAGGGCGGGTACATACGCAGTATTTT.